Sequencing of this TCR beta chain was carried out in a study of beta chain features in type 1 diabetes. Only one heparinised blood draw was taken per donor, and its volume averaged approximately 0.11 L. Expressed TCRB transcripts were sequenced because the isolated RNA had all been reverse transcribed beforehand. TCRdb's copy holds only in-frame clones and misses some; the assay was immunoSEQ multiplex PCR. Found here are fewer than 200,000 clones, about 13% of them singletons; the top ten hold 0.62%. This clone was counted between two and nine times. This TCR was sampled from a woman younger than 35 in good health. The specimen was central memory CD4+ T cells from blood.

The DNA for the CDR3 is TGTGCCAGCAAGGTAGGACAGGGTGGCGAGCAGTACTTC. Translating gives CASKVGQGGEQYF. This chain connects TRBV6-5 to TRBJ2-7; 8 positions agree with TRBD1. The CDR3 has 13 residues. Germline CDR1 MNHEY, CDR2 SVGAGI. The junction had 8 bases not matched to a gene; V was cut back by 7 bases and J by 6 bases.